The rows below give T cell receptor beta chains drawn from one sample of a study of long-term antiretroviral therapy in people with HIV. Clones were sequenced by immunoSEQ multiplex PCR, and TCRdb holds only the in-frame ones, with some missing. This table has over 25,000 clones, approximately 90% appearing once. The sequences come from unsorted PBMCs, collected 3.2 years before starting antiretroviral therapy. The receptor source for this set is a man aged 50-59 years with HIV. CDR3s include the opening cysteine and the closing phenylalanine or tryptophan. D genes are given only for firm matches. Only some rows state a clone size, as once, few, many or a class for expanded clones.

J gene | D gene | clone size | CDR3 length | V gene | CDR3 DNA | CDR3 protein
TRBJ2-7 | NA | few | 15 | TRBV5-1 | TGCGCCAGCAGTGGAATAGGACGTTACTCCTACGAGCAGTACTTC | CASSGIGRYSYEQYF
TRBJ2-3 | NA | NA | 16 | TRBV9 | TGTGCCAGCAGCGTAGTGGGTGGGGGCCGCACAGATACGCAGTATTTT | CASSVVGGGRTDTQYF
TRBJ2-1 | NA | NA | 18 | TRBV7-9 | TGTGCCAGCAGCTTAGGCGCTAGCACTAGCCTCTCCTACAATGAGCAGTTCTTC | CASSLGASTSLSYNEQFF
TRBJ2-2 | NA | NA | 15 | TRBV11-1 | TGTGCCAGCAGCCGGACGGGACACCCCACCGGGGAGCTGTTTTTT | CASSRTGHPTGELFF
TRBJ1-2 | TRBD1 | few | 14 | TRBV7-9 | TGTGCCAGCAGCTTAGGGACAGGGGATTATGGCTACACCTTC | CASSLGTGDYGYTF
TRBJ2-5 | TRBD2 | NA | 17 | TRBV28 | TGTGCCAGCCGTAACTCTCTAGGCGGGGGGGATCAAGAGACCCAGTACTTC | CASRNSLGGGDQETQYF
TRBJ2-7 | TRBD1 | NA | 15 | TRBV13 | TGTGCCAGCGCCGACAGGGGTATCCCTCCTTACGAGCAGTACTTC | CASADRGIPPYEQYF
TRBJ1-1 | NA | NA | 12 | TRBV27 | TGTGCCAGCAGTTTATGGGGGCGAGAAGCTTTCTTT | CASSLWGREAFF
TRBJ1-1 | NA | few | 15 | TRBV11-1 | TGTGCCAGCAGGATTGGGGGTGCGGGTTCCACTGAAGCTTTCTTT | CASRIGGAGSTEAFF
TRBJ2-7 | TRBD1 | NA | 11 | TRBV2 | TGTGCCAGTGGACAGGGCTATGAGCAGTACTTC | CASGQGYEQYF
TRBJ2-5 | NA | NA | 13 | TRBV5-1 | TGCGCCAGCAGCGGGGCAGACCAAGAGACCCAGTACTTC | CASSGADQETQYF
TRBJ1-3 | NA | NA | 16 | TRBV4-3 | TGCGCCAGCAGCCAAGACTGGACTAACTCTGGAAACACCATATATTTT | CASSQDWTNSGNTIYF
TRBJ2-2 | NA | few | 14 | TRBV7-9 | TGTGCCAGCATGGAAGCAGAGAACACCGGGGAGCTGTTTTTT | CASMEAENTGELFF
TRBJ2-3 | TRBD2 | few | 15 | TRBV7-3 | TGTGCCAGCACCCCGGGACTAACTAGCACAGATACGCAGTATTTT | CASTPGLTSTDTQYF
TRBJ2-1 | TRBD1 | NA | 16 | TRBV29-1 | TGCAGCCCAAACCAAATGACAGGGGGCTCCTACAATGAGCAGTTCTTC | CSPNQMTGGSYNEQFF
TRBJ2-5 | NA | once | 13 | TRBV6-1 | TGTGCCAGCAGTGGGACTCGAGTGGGGACCCAGTACTTC | CASSGTRVGTQYF
TRBJ2-1 | NA | NA | 15 | TRBV7-9 | TGTGCCAGCAGCTTGACGCAGGGTACGTTGGGTGAGCAGTTCTTC | CASSLTQGTLGEQFF
TRBJ2-7 | TRBD1 | NA | 14 | TRBV5-1 | TGCGCCAGCAGCTTGGAGGGGGCGGGCGGCGAGCAGTACTTC | CASSLEGAGGEQYF
TRBJ1-1 | NA | NA | 14 | TRBV5-4 | TGTGCCAGCAGCTTACCGGGGACGAACACTGAAGCTTTCTTT | CASSLPGTNTEAFF
TRBJ2-1 | NA | NA | 16 | TRBV11-3 | TGTGCCAGCAGCTTAGATCGGCAGGCGGTCTACAATGAGCAGTTCTTC | CASSLDRQAVYNEQFF
TRBJ1-1 | NA | NA | 13 | TRBV6-1 | TGTGCCAGCAGTGAAGTCAGGAACACTGAAGCTTTCTTT | CASSEVRNTEAFF
TRBJ2-5 | TRBD1 | NA | 14 | TRBV6-5 | TGTGCCAGCAGTCCTCAGGGGGCGGGAGAGACCCAGTACTTC | CASSPQGAGETQYF
TRBJ1-5 | TRBD1 | NA | 16 | TRBV7-2 | TGTGCCAGCAGCCAAGGGGGACAGGCGTTCAATCAGCCCCAGCATTTT | CASSQGGQAFNQPQHF
TRBJ1-2 | NA | NA | 15 | TRBV5-1 | TGCGCCAGCAGCTTGGCCCCGACAGGAAACTATGGCTACACCTTC | CASSLAPTGNYGYTF
TRBJ2-1 | NA | NA | 14 | TRBV7-2 | TGTGCCAGCAGCTTAGAGGGAGTTCCCAATGAGCAGTTCTTC | CASSLEGVPNEQFF
TRBJ2-7 | TRBD1 | NA | 16 | TRBV11-1 | TGTGCCAGCAGTCCTCGAACCGGGACAGGGGTCTACGAGCAGTACTTC | CASSPRTGTGVYEQYF
TRBJ2-5 | TRBD1 | NA | 16 | TRBV7-9 | TGTGCCAGCAGGGGTGCCGAGGACAGGGGGCAGAAGACCCAGTACTTC | CASRGAEDRGQKTQYF
TRBJ2-2 | NA | NA | 16 | TRBV9 | TGTGCCAGCAGCCTTCGGGATCCCAAGTACACCGGGGAGCTGTTTTTT | CASSLRDPKYTGELFF
TRBJ1-5 | NA | few | 14 | TRBV5-1 | TGCGCCAGCAGCCCCCAGGGAGGCGATCAGCCCCAGCATTTT | CASSPQGGDQPQHF
TRBJ1-2 | TRBD1 | NA | 16 | TRBV5-4 | TGTGCCAGCAGCTTGCTCTGGACAGGGGATAACTATGGCTACACCTTC | CASSLLWTGDNYGYTF
TRBJ1-1 | NA | once | 13 | TRBV9 | TGTGCCAGCAGCGGAACAGGGCCCACTGAAGCTTTCTTT | CASSGTGPTEAFF
TRBJ2-5 | TRBD2 | NA | 15 | TRBV11-2 | TGTGCCAGCAGAAGGGCTAGCGGGGAAGGGGAGACCCAGTACTTC | CASRRASGEGETQYF
TRBJ2-6 | NA | NA | 16 | TRBV7-3 | TGTGCCAGCAGCTTAGTATCCGGGTCAGGGGCCAACGTCCTGACTTTC | CASSLVSGSGANVLTF
TRBJ1-2 | NA | few | 16 | TRBV15 | TGTGCCACCAGCAGGGACAGAATCCCAGTTCTTCATGGCTACACCTTC | CATSRDRIPVLHGYTF
TRBJ1-1 | NA | NA | 15 | TRBV7-9 | TGTGCCAGCAGCTTAGGTCCCGGGACTGGGTCTGAAGCTTTCTTT | CASSLGPGTGSEAFF
TRBJ1-2 | NA | NA | 13 | TRBV7-9 | TGTGCCAGCAGCTCCCAACCCAACTATGGCTACACCTTC | CASSSQPNYGYTF
TRBJ2-3 | NA | NA | 15 | TRBV4-3 | TGCGCCAGCAGCCAAGAATGGACTGCCAAGGATACGCAGTATTTT | CASSQEWTAKDTQYF
TRBJ2-2 | NA | NA | 13 | TRBV5-4 | TGTGCCAGCAGCCCGGGAAAAACCGGGGAGCTGTTTTTT | CASSPGKTGELFF
TRBJ1-3 | NA | once | 15 | TRBV5-1 | TGCGCCAGTACTAGTCAACCCATCTCTGGAAACACCATATATTTT | CASTSQPISGNTIYF
TRBJ1-1 | NA | NA | 13 | TRBV11-2 | TGTGCCAGCAGCTTAGGCAGATACACTGAAGCTTTCTTT | CASSLGRYTEAFF
TRBJ2-3 | NA | NA | 13 | TRBV10-3 | TGTGCCACCCAGCAGGGGTCCACAGATACGCAGTATTTT | CATQQGSTDTQYF
TRBJ2-2 | TRBD1 | NA | 13 | TRBV5-1 | TGCGCCAGCAGCTTTGACAGGGGTCGGGAGCTGTTTTTT | CASSFDRGRELFF
TRBJ1-6 | TRBD1 | few | 13 | TRBV18 | TGTGCCAGCTCACCGGACAGGGTTTCACCCCTCCACTTT | CASSPDRVSPLHF
TRBJ2-3 | TRBD2 | NA | 15 | TRBV4-2 | TGTGCCAGCACCCCTCAGCGGGAGGTTTTAGATACGCAGTATTTT | CASTPQREVLDTQYF
TRBJ2-7 | TRBD2 | NA | 15 | TRBV7-9 | TGTGCCAGCAGCCCCCGAGCGGGGGGGACCTACGAGCAGTACTTC | CASSPRAGGTYEQYF
TRBJ2-7 | NA | NA | 14 | TRBV5-1 | TGCGCCAGCAGCCGCCTGGATCTCTCCTACGAGCAGTACTTC | CASSRLDLSYEQYF
TRBJ1-2 | NA | NA | 14 | TRBV30 | TGTGCCTGGAGTTTGCAGGGGTTCGACTATGGCTACACCTTC | CAWSLQGFDYGYTF
TRBJ2-7 | NA | NA | 13 | TRBV6-5 | TGTGCCAGCAGTCCATGGACAGCATACGAGCAGTACTTC | CASSPWTAYEQYF
TRBJ2-7 | TRBD1 | few | 14 | TRBV19 | TGTGCCAGTAGTAGGACAGGCCTCTCCTACGAGCAGTACTTC | CASSRTGLSYEQYF
TRBJ2-7 | NA | NA | 15 | TRBV18 | TGTGCCAGCTCACTCCGGGACTTGGAGTCCTACGAGCAGTACTTC | CASSLRDLESYEQYF
TRBJ1-2 | NA | NA | 15 | TRBV7-2 | TGTGCCAGCAGCTTAATGCAACACGCTACGGATGGCTACACCTTC | CASSLMQHATDGYTF